This passage covers 6 T cell receptor beta chains from one sample sequenced in a study of cytomegalovirus exposure and HLA in healthy donors. With 60 Vbeta and 13 Jbeta primers, the PCR was carried out. Generated by immunoSEQ multiplex PCR, the TCRdb table keeps only in-frame clones and is missing some. The profile shows about 180,000 clones, 70% to 85% of them singletons. Input material: PBMCs. Receptors were obtained from a human donor in good health.

The rearrangement joins TRBV29-1 to TRBJ2-5, with unresolved D. CDR1 SQVTM and CDR2 ANQGSEA come from the germline V gene. With 4 bases removed from V and 3 bases from J, the gap between germline ends came to 9 bases. CDR3 length equals 12 residues. CDR3 DNA sequence: TGCAGCGTTGGGCACAGCAAAGAGACCCAGTACTTC. Translated, it gives CSVGHSKETQYF.

The chain joins TRBV2 to TRBJ1-5, with D hard to call. Germline V CDR1 and CDR2: SNHLY, FYNNEI. This CDR3 contains 13 residues. Trimming left V 7 bases short and J 0 bases short, with 7 bases between. The CDR3 coding sequence is TGTGCCAGCACCGGACTTAGCAATCAGCCCCAGCATTTT. Its translation is CASTGLSNQPQHF. Combining the CDR3 with reference TRBV2 and TRBJ1-5 gives the whole variable domain EPEVTQTPSHQVTQMGQEVILRCVPISNHLYFYWYRQILGQKVEFLVSFYNNEISEKSEIFDDQFSVERPDGSNFTLKIRSTKLEDSAMYFCASTGLSNQPQHFGDGTRLSIL.

The table lists this clone with a count of one. V usage is TRBV12-5 and J usage is TRBJ2-7; tentatively, D is TRBD1 (5 bases). The V end lost 3 bases, the J end lost 5 bases, and 14 bases lay between the germline ends. This CDR3 spans 14 amino acids. Germline assignment: CDR1 LGHNT and CDR2 FRNRAP. In DNA form, the CDR3 reads TGTGCTAGTGGTTTAGGGGTTTGGATCGACGAGCAGTACTTC. Protein: CASGLGVWIDEQYF.

The chain recombines TRBV7-9 with TRBJ2-7; 12 bases map to TRBD2. CDR1 is SEHNR and CDR2 is FQNEAQ in the germline V gene (reference sequence). With V trimmed by 5 bases and J by 6 bases, 11 bases remained unmatched. This CDR3 contains 16 residues. CDR3 residues: CASSPPASGGATEQYF. Written as DNA, the CDR3 is TGTGCCAGCAGCCCCCCGGCTAGCGGGGGGGCCACCGAGCAGTACTTC.

The chain joins TRBV4-1 to TRBJ2-5; 9 bases align to TRBD1. CDR1 and CDR2 from the germline V gene are MGHRA and YSYEKL. The J segment lost 9 bases and the V segment lost 1 base, leaving 12 bases of the junction unmatched. The CDR3 is made up of 16 amino acids. CDR3: CASSQGTGGPEGAQYF. CDR3 coding DNA: TGCGCCAGCAGCCAAGGTACAGGGGGCCCAGAGGGGGCCCAGTACTTC.

This chain links TRBV6-5 with TRBJ2-1, with 11 positions matching TRBD2. The CDR3 covers 14 residues. Per the germline V gene, CDR1 is MNHEY and CDR2 is SVGAGI. Losses at the gene ends were 5 bases for V and 15 bases for J; bases not matched to a gene: 12. The chain's CDR3 is CASSPTSGGPPGFF. The DNA of the CDR3 is TGTGCCAGCAGTCCTACTAGCGGGGGCCCCCCGGGGTTCTTC.